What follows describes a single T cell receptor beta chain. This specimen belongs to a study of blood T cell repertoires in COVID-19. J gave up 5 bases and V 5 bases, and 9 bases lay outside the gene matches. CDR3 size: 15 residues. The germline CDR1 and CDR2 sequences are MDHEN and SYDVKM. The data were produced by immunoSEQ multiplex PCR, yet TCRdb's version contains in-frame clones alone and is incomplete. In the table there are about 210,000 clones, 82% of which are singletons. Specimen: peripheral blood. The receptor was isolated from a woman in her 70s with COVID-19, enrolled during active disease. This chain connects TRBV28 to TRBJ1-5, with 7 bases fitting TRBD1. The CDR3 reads CASSIQTGTYQPQHF. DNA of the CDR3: TGTGCCAGCAGTATCCAGACAGGGACCTATCAGCCCCAGCATTTT.